The 16 T cell receptor beta chains reported below all come from one sample, sequenced in a study of OX40 agonist ivuxolimab in advanced cancers. Library preparation was by the immunoSEQ multiplex PCR assay. TCRdb retrieved this table from immuneACCESS and kept in-frame rearrangements only. Not all clones are present; in checked studies, unresolved V genes account for under half, and no reason is known for the remainder. In this sample the table shows tens of thousands of clones, over 75% of which occur a single time. Together, the top ten hold over 15% of the sample. The specimen was CD4+ or CD8+ T cells sorted from blood, collected in a trial of the OX40 agonist ivuxolimab. Receptors were obtained from an adult with an advanced solid tumor such as melanoma, head and neck, liver or kidney cancer.

This rearrangement joins TRBV28 to TRBJ2-1; unclear D gene. Between the trimmed V and J ends, which lost 1 base and 0 bases, there was a span of 7 bases. This CDR3 is built from 15 residues. Germline-derived CDR1 and CDR2 are MDHEN and SYDVKM. The CDR3 DNA reads TGTGCCAGCAGTTTATTTCTTAGCTCCTACAATGAGCAGTTCTTC. Protein product: CASSLFLSSYNEQFF.

The chain uses TRBV5-6 and TRBJ2-7, with D unresolved. Per the germline V gene, CDR1 is SGHDT and CDR2 is YYEEEE. The CDR3 loop spans 14 amino acids. Trimming cost V 2 bases and J 1 base, with 10 bases left between them. The CDR3 loop reads CASSFGVGSYEQYF. CDR3 sequence (DNA): TGTGCCAGCAGCTTCGGTGTAGGGTCCTACGAGCAGTACTTC.

The CDR3 DNA is TGTGCCAGCAGAACCGGGACAGATTACAATGAGCAGTTCTTC. It yields the protein CASRTGTDYNEQFF. The rearrangement uses TRBV27 and TRBJ2-1; 7 nucleotides align to TRBD1. CDR3 length: 14 residues. Per germline, CDR1 MNHEY and CDR2 SMNVEV (reference sequence). V lost 6 bases, J lost 4 bases, and 6 bases stayed unmatched.

Regarding this clone: In the same sample, other DNA sequences code for this CDR3. This sequence joins TRBV27 and TRBJ2-1, with D uncertain. V was trimmed by 3 bases and J by 0 bases, leaving 3 bases between them. Germline V gives CDR1 MNHEY, CDR2 SMNVEV (reference sequence). The CDR3 length is 13 residues. The CDR3 coding sequence is TGTGCCAGCAGTTTGGACTCCTACAATGAGCAGTTCTTC. Translation gives CASSLDSYNEQFF.

The chain joins TRBV6-1 to TRBJ2-3; TRBD2 aligns across 7 bases. V shed 3 bases and J 2 bases; nucleotides not matched to a gene: 8. Germline V gene data show CDR1 as MNHNS and CDR2 as SASEGT. This CDR3 has 16 amino acids. For the CDR3, the DNA is TGTGCCAGCAGTGATCGGCTAGCGGACATCACAGATACGCAGTATTTT. Translating it yields CASSDRLADITDTQYF.

The gene calls are TRBV11-2 and TRBJ2-7; D ambiguous. Germline V gives CDR1 SGHAT, CDR2 FQNNGV. The CDR3 spans 15 residues. Trimming removed 4 bases at V and 3 bases at J, with 16 bases between. Written as DNA, the CDR3 is TGTGCCAGCAGCTCGTCAACGGGTTTGGACTACGAGCAGTACTTC. Its translation: CASSSSTGLDYEQYF.

This chain uses TRBV7-3 with TRBJ2-3; 12 nucleotides align to TRBD2. The CDR3 spans 15 residues. CDR1 and CDR2 (germline): SGHTA, FQGTGA. V gave up 2 bases and J gave up 5 bases; unmatched junction bases: 2. CDR3 protein: CASSLLAGGGDTQYF. CDR3 DNA: TGTGCCAGCAGCTTACTAGCGGGAGGGGGAGATACGCAGTATTTT.

This chain joins TRBV27 and TRBJ1-2, with no clear D. Trimming cost V 2 bases and J 0 bases, with 16 bases left between them. Germline V gene sequence: CDR1 MNHEY, CDR2 SMNVEV (reference sequence). The CDR3 covers 17 residues. The CDR3 region is CASSLGWGDGPNYGYTF. CDR3 bases: TGTGCCAGCAGTTTAGGATGGGGTGACGGTCCTAACTATGGCTACACCTTC.

V is TRBV28 and J is TRBJ2-1; D is uncertain. Germline CDR1 MDHEN, CDR2 SYDVKM. The V and J ends lost 3 bases and 4 bases respectively, with 7 bases between them. The CDR3 is made up of 13 amino acids. CDR3 protein: CASSFVGYNEQFF. Written as DNA, the CDR3 is TGTGCCAGCAGTTTCGTAGGGTACAATGAGCAGTTCTTC.

V and J are TRBV9 and TRBJ2-7, with D tentatively TRBD1 or TRBD2 (5 bases each). The CDR3 runs to 17 residues. Germline V CDR1 and CDR2: SGDLS, YYNGEE. Trimming took off 0 bases at V and 2 bases at J, with 18 bases between the two ends. CDR3 loop: CASSVGGRITSPYEQYF. CDR3 bases: TGTGCCAGCAGCGTAGGGGGACGGATTACTTCCCCCTACGAGCAGTACTTC.

This chain connects TRBV30 to TRBJ2-7, with TRBD1 as a possible D gene (8 bases). Germline CDR1 reads GTSNPN; CDR2 reads SVGIG (reference sequence). Trimming cost V 0 bases and J 3 bases, with 12 bases left between them. The CDR3 spans 14 residues. The CDR3 DNA reads TGTGCCTGGAGTGTAACAGGGGGGGACTACGAGCAGTACTTC. Amino acid sequence: CAWSVTGGDYEQYF.

This sequence joins TRBV6-5 and TRBJ1-4; no reliable D call. This CDR3 contains 12 residues. Trimming cost V 6 bases and J 3 bases, with 5 bases left between them. Germline CDR1 MNHEY, CDR2 SVGAGI. DNA for the CDR3: TGTGCCAGCAGCAGGTCTAATGAAAAACTGTTTTTT. It is translated as CASSRSNEKLFF.

This clone was counted once. V gene TRBV6-5 combines with J gene TRBJ1-2; 8 bases are a match to TRBD1. Germline V gene lookup returns CDR1 MNHEY and CDR2 SVGAGI. J gave up 6 bases and V 3 bases, and 6 bases lay outside the gene matches. This CDR3 region has 14 residues. CDR3 in amino acids: CASSYHRGSDGYTF. The DNA for the CDR3 is TGTGCCAGCAGTTATCACAGGGGGAGCGATGGCTACACCTTC.

This chain joins TRBV28 and TRBJ2-7; TRBD1 is a possible D gene (6 bases). CDR1 and CDR2 (germline): MDHEN, SYDVKM. V was pared by 5 bases and J by 3 bases, with 14 bases between. The CDR3 sequence is 14 residues long. CDR3 DNA: TGTGCCAGCAGTCCCGACAGGATCAGCTACGAGCAGTACTTC. Amino acids: CASSPDRISYEQYF.

This clone was recorded only once. The chain combines TRBV4-1 with TRBJ1-2, with a possible D match to TRBD1 (5 bases). Looked up from germline, CDR1 is MGHRA and CDR2 is YSYEKL. The CDR3 spans 14 residues. Trimming shortened V by 1 base and J by 4 bases, and 10 bases separated the two germline ends. For the CDR3, the DNA is TGCGCCAGCAGCCAAGGGGGGACCTCCTATGGCTACACCTTC. Translating gives CASSQGGTSYGYTF.

The chain links TRBV15 to TRBJ1-2; D is possibly TRBD1 (5 bases). CDR3 length equals 16 residues. V was clipped by 5 bases and J by 4 bases, with 20 bases between them. The germline CDR1 and CDR2 sequences are LNHNV and YYDKDF (reference sequence). This CDR3 is CATSRVPLGTTYGYTF. The CDR3 region has the DNA TGTGCCACCAGCCGAGTCCCTCTAGGGACGACCTATGGCTACACCTTC.